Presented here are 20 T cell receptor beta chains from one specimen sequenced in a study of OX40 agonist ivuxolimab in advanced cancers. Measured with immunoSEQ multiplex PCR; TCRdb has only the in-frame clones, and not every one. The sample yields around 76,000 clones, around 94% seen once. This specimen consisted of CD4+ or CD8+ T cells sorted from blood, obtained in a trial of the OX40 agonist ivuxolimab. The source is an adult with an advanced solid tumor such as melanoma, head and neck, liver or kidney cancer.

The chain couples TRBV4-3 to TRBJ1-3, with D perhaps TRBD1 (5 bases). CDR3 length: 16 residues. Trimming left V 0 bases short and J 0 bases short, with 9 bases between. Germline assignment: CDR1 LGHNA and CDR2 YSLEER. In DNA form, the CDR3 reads TGCGCCAGCAGCCAAGATTGGGGCAGCTCTGGAAACACCATATATTTT. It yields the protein CASSQDWGSSGNTIYF.

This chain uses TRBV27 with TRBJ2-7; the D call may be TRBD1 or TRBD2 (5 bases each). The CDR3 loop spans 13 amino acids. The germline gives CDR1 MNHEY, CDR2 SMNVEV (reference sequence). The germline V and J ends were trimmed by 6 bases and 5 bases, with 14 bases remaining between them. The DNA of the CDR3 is TGTGCCAGCAGAACAGGAGGATTAGACGAGCAGTACTTC. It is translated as CASRTGGLDEQYF.

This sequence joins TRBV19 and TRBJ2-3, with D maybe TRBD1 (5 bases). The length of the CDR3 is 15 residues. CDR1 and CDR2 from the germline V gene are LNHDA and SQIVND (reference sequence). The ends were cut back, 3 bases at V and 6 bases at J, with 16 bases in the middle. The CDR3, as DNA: TGTGCCAGTAGTATGTCAGGGATGATCAGCGATACGCAGTATTTT. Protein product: CASSMSGMISDTQYF.

The CDR3 coding sequence is TGTGCCAGTACTCATGGCAATCAGCCCCAGCATTTT. It yields the protein CASTHGNQPQHF. J is TRBJ1-5 and V is TRBV19; no definite D call. Germline assignment: CDR1 LNHDA and CDR2 SQIVND (reference sequence). This CDR3 spans 12 amino acids. V lost 7 bases to trimming and J lost 2 bases, with 6 bases between them.

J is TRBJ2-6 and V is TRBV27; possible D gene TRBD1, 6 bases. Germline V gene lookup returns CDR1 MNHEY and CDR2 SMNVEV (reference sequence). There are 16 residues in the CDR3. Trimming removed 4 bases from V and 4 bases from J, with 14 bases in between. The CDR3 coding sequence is TGTGCCAGCAGTTCCACAGGGTTGAGGGGGGCCAACGTCCTGACTTTC. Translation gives CASSSTGLRGANVLTF.

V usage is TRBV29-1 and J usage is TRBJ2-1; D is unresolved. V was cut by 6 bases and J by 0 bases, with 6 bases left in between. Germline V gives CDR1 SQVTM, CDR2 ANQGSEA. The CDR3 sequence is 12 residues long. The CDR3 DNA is TGCAGCGTACAGAGCTCCTACAATGAGCAGTTCTTC. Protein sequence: CSVQSSYNEQFF.

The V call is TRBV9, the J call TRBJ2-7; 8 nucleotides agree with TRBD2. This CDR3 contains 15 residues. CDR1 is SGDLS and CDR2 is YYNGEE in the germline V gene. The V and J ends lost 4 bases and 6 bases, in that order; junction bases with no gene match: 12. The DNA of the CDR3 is TGTGCCAGCAGCCCCTCGGGAGGGCAGGCGGCCGAGCAGTACTTC. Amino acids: CASSPSGGQAAEQYF.

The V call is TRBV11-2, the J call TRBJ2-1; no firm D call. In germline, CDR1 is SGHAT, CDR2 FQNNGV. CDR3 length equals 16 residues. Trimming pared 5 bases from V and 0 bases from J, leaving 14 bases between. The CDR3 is CASSLPSDFSYNEQFF. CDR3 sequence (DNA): TGTGCCAGCAGCCTCCCCTCAGATTTCTCCTACAATGAGCAGTTCTTC.

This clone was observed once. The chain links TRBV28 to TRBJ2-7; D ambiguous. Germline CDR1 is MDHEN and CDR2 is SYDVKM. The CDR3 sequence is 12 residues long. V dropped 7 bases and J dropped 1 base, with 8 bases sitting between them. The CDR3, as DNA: TGTGCCAGCACTGGTGATTCCTACGAGCAGTACTTC. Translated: CASTGDSYEQYF.

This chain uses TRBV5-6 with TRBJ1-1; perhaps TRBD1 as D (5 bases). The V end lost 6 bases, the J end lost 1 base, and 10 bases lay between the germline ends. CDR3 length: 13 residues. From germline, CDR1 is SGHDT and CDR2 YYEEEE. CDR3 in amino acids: CASNRGRNTEAFF. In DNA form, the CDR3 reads TGTGCCAGCAATAGGGGTAGGAACACTGAAGCTTTCTTT.

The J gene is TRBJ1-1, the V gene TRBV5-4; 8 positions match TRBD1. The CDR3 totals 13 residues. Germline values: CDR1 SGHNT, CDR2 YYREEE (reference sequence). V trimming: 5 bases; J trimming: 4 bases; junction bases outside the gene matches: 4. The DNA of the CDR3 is TGTGCCAGCAGACCGACAGGGGCCACTGAAGCTTTCTTT. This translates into CASRPTGATEAFF.

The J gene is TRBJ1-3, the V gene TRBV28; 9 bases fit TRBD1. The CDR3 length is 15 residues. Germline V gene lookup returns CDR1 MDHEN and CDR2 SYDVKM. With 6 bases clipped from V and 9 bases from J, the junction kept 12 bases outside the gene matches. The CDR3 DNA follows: TGTGCCAGCAGCCTCCGGGACAGGGTCTCTGGCACCATATATTTT. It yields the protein CASSLRDRVSGTIYF.

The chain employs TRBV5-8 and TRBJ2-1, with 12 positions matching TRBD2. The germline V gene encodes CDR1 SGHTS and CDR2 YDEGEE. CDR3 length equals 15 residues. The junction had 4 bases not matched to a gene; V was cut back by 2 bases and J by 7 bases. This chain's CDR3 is CASSFLAGGLNEQFF. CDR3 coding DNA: TGTGCCAGCAGCTTCCTAGCGGGGGGGCTTAATGAGCAGTTCTTC.

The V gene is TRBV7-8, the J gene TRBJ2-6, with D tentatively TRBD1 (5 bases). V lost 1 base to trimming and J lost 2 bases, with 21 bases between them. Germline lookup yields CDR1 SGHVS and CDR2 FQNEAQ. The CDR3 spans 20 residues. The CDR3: CASSLGGQGAAMTGANVLTF. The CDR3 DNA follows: TGTGCCAGCAGCTTAGGAGGTCAGGGCGCCGCTATGACTGGGGCCAACGTCCTGACTTTC.

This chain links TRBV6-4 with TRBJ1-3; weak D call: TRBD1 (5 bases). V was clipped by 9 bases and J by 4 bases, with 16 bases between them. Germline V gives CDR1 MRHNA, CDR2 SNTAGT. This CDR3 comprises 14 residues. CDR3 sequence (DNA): TGTGCCAGTGCGGGACGGGCTGGCGGAAACACCATATATTTT. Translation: CASAGRAGGNTIYF.

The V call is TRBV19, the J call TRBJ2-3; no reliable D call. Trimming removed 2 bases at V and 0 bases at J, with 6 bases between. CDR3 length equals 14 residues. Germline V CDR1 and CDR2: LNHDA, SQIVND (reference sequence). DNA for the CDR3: TGTGCCAGTAGTATATTTACTAGCACAGATACGCAGTATTTT. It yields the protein CASSIFTSTDTQYF.

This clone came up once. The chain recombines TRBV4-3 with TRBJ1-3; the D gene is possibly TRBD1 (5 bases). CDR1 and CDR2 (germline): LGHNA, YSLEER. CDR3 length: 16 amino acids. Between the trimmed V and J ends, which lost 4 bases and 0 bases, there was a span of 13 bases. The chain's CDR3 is CASSPDPGISGNTIYF. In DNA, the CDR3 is TGCGCCAGCAGCCCCGATCCAGGGATCTCTGGAAACACCATATATTTT.

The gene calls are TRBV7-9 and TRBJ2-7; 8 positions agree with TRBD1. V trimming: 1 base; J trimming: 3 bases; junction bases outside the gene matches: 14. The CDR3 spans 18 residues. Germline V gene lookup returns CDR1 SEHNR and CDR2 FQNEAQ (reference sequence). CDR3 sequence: CASSLGPPQGAVDYEQYF. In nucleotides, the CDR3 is TGTGCCAGCAGCTTAGGACCCCCCCAGGGGGCTGTCGACTACGAGCAGTACTTC.

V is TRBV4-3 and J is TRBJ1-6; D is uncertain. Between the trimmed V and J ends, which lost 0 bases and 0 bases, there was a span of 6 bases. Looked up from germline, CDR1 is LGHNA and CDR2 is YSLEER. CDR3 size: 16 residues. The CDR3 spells CASSQDWGSYNSPLHF. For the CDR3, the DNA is TGCGCCAGCAGCCAAGATTGGGGCTCCTATAATTCACCCCTCCACTTT.

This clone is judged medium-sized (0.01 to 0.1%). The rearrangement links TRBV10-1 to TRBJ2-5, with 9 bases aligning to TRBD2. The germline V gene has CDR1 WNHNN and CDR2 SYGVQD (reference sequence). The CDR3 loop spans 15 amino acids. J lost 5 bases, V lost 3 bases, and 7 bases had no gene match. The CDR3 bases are TGCGCCAGCAGTGAAGCGGGGGGATCGGGGGAGACCCAGTACTTC. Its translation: CASSEAGGSGETQYF.